These 15 T cell receptor beta chains were sequenced from one sample in a study of response to subunit inactivated influenza vaccine. TCRdb independently ran MiXCR on the RT-PCR reads; one entry per CDR3 protein. The sample includes 400,000 to 650,000 distinct CDR3 sequences, 6.5% to 8% seen only once; the top ten take approximately 14%. Material: PBMCs from blood, obtained about 24 months after vaccination. The receptor set was obtained from a man between 50 and 75 years old who received an inactivated influenza vaccine.

The CDR3 region has the DNA TGTGCCAGCAGCCGGGGTAGCGGGAGCAAAGAGACCCAGTACTTC. It codes for CASSRGSGSKETQYF. V gene TRBV3-1 combines with J gene TRBJ2-5; 9 nucleotides line up with TRBD2. Germline V gene sequence: CDR1 LGHDT, CDR2 YNNKEL (reference sequence). The CDR3 totals 15 residues. With 4 bases clipped from V and 3 bases from J, the junction kept 6 bases outside the gene matches.

This clonotype was seen more than once but under ten times. V usage is TRBV20-1 and J usage is TRBJ1-4, with no clear D. With 6 bases removed from V and 8 bases from J, the gap between germline ends came to 16 bases. Germline V gene data show CDR1 as DFQATT and CDR2 as SNEGSKA (reference sequence). The CDR3 has 13 amino acids. The CDR3 is CSARAAGEEKLFF. In DNA form, the CDR3 reads TGCAGTGCGCGGGCCGCAGGAGAGGAAAAACTGTTTTTT.

This clonotype was detected a few times. The chain links TRBV20-1 to TRBJ1-1; D is ambiguous. Trimming took off 3 bases at V and 5 bases at J, with 13 bases between the two ends. Germline-derived CDR1 and CDR2 are DFQATT and SNEGSKA (reference sequence). There are 13 residues in the CDR3. CDR3 residues: CSASPGVGTEAFF. The CDR3 region has the DNA TGCAGTGCTAGTCCCGGGGTAGGGACTGAAGCTTTCTTT.

The sample holds a few counts of this clonotype. This may stem from a read error, because a much larger clone lies one nucleotide away. The CDR3 DNA sequence: TGCGCCAGCAGGCCGGGACTAGCGGGGTACAATGAGCAGTTCTTC. This gives the protein CASRPGLAGYNEQFF. V usage is TRBV10-2 and J usage is TRBJ2-1; TRBD2 matches 13 bases. With 6 bases clipped from V and 4 bases from J, the junction kept 3 bases outside the gene matches. The CDR3 runs to 15 residues. CDR1 is WSHSY and CDR2 is SAAADI in the germline V gene.

This clonotype occurred a few times. The genes are TRBV29-1 and TRBJ2-1; perhaps TRBD1 as D (5 bases). The CDR3 contains 12 residues. CDR1 is SQVTM and CDR2 is ANQGSEA in the germline V gene. The chain's CDR3 is CTAARQYNEQFF. The CDR3 nucleotides are TGCACCGCAGCCCGACAGTACAATGAGCAGTTCTTC.

The rearrangement uses TRBV5-1 and TRBJ2-3, with 8 bases fitting TRBD2. This CDR3 spans 19 amino acids. Per the germline V gene, CDR1 is SGHRS and CDR2 is YFSETQ. Trimming removed 3 bases from V and 4 bases from J; junction bases left unmatched: 19. In nucleotides, the CDR3 is TGCGCCAGCAGCTCTCCACAGGAATGGCGCGGGGGGAGGGCAGATACGCAGTATTTT. Translating gives CASSSPQEWRGGRADTQYF.

V usage is TRBV21-1 and J usage is TRBJ1-1. TRBV21-1 is a documented pseudogene. The CDR3 consists of 15 residues. CDR3 sequence reads: CASSKARGRLSEAFF. Written as DNA, the CDR3 is TGTGCCAGCAGCAAAGCGCGGGGGAGGCTCAGTGAAGCTTTCTTT.

V usage is TRBV4-2 and J usage is TRBJ2-2; D is unresolved. This CDR3 has 16 amino acids. The germline V gene encodes CDR1 LGHNA and CDR2 YNFKEQ. Deletions cut 1 base from V and 4 bases from J, with 13 bases between. The CDR3 sequence: CASSQVQGWGTGELFF. The CDR3 DNA reads as TGTGCCAGCAGCCAAGTTCAAGGGTGGGGCACCGGGGAGCTGTTTTTT.

This clonotype was detected ten times or more. The rearrangement uses TRBV7-2 and TRBJ2-1; 7 bases are shared with TRBD2. The CDR3 covers 16 residues. The germline V gene has CDR1 SGHTA and CDR2 FQGNSA. V was clipped by 1 base and J by 4 bases; unmatched bases: 7. DNA for the CDR3: TGTGCCAGCAGCTTAGTTGTGGGAGGGCCTTACAATGAGCAGTTCTTC. Amino acid sequence: CASSLVVGGPYNEQFF.

This clonotype was seen repeatedly, ten times or more. This chain joins TRBV6-5 and TRBJ1-2, with 10 bases that match TRBD1. The germline V gene has CDR1 MNHEY and CDR2 SVGAGI. J was trimmed by 8 bases and V by 2 bases; bases with no gene match: 11. The CDR3 loop spans 16 amino acids. The DNA of the CDR3 is TGTGCCAGCAGTTACCTGAACGACCGGACAGGGGGAGGCTACACCTTC. Its protein product is CASSYLNDRTGGGYTF.

The chain recombines TRBV3-1 with TRBJ2-7, with TRBD2 matching 7 bases. The CDR3 is 15 amino acids. The V segment lost 1 base and the J segment 3 bases; nucleotides outside the gene matches: 6. The germline CDR1 and CDR2 sequences are LGHDT and YNNKEL (reference sequence). The CDR3 reads CASSQVPASGYEQYF. CDR3 nucleotides: TGTGCCAGCAGCCAAGTCCCGGCTAGCGGCTACGAGCAGTACTTC.

This clonotype has at least ten counts. The rearrangement links TRBV7-9 to TRBJ1-3, with D perhaps TRBD1 (5 bases). CDR3 length: 16 amino acids. The V gene lost 5 bases and the J gene lost 0 bases, with 14 bases spanning the gap. Germline V lookup: CDR1 SEHNR, CDR2 FQNEAQ (reference sequence). CDR3 loop: CASSPPGTHSGNTIYF. The CDR3 region has the DNA TGTGCCAGCAGCCCTCCGGGGACCCACTCTGGAAACACCATATATTTT.

The chain couples TRBV11-2 to TRBJ2-7, with D possibly being TRBD1 (6 bases). This CDR3 has 15 residues. Germline V gene lookup returns CDR1 SGHAT and CDR2 FQNNGV. V lost 5 bases and J lost 0, with 14 bases in between. This chain's CDR3 is CASSPRTVSSYEQYF. Here the CDR3 DNA reads TGTGCCAGCAGCCCACGGACAGTGAGCTCCTACGAGCAGTACTTC.

This clonotype was observed many times. V usage is TRBV10-3 and J usage is TRBJ1-4; tentative D call: TRBD1 (6 bases). The CDR3 is 14 residues long. V lost 5 bases and J lost 3, with 10 bases in between. The germline V gene encodes CDR1 ENHRY and CDR2 SYGVKD. The chain's CDR3 is CAISKTGPNEKLFF. DNA for the CDR3: TGTGCCATCAGTAAGACAGGCCCTAATGAAAAACTGTTTTTT.

This clonotype was counted many times. This chain uses TRBV10-3 with TRBJ2-5; D ambiguous. CDR3 size: 13 residues. V was shortened by 1 base and J by 3 bases, with 6 bases between the two germline ends. CDR1 ENHRY and CDR2 SYGVKD come from the germline V gene. CDR3 in DNA: TGTGCCATCAGTGAGTGGGCTAAAGAGACCCAGTACTTC. Translating it yields CAISEWAKETQYF.